The T cell receptor (beta chain) described here comes from a study of T cell responses to AZD1222 COVID-19 vaccine. Overall study: Pooling was applied to second doses at about 4 or about 12 weeks.

Here immunoSEQ multiplex PCR was the method, and the copy in TCRdb shows in-frame clones only, minus some. The data hold roughly 120,000 clones, with around 88% observed a single time. A word on this clone: Its antigen remains unidentified.

Study-wide results and limits: Sampled repertoires all dated from after the peak T cell response. Recipients of two AZD1222 doses showed rising Spike-specific TCR breadth and depth. The donor group comprised mostly white British people and more females; the analysis possibly underestimated clonal diversity.

The material was peripheral blood, obtained on day 0 of AZD1222 vaccination. This receptor was taken from an adult in good health.

The CDR3 spells CAGSGGSSNYGYTF. DNA of the CDR3: TGTGCCGGCTCGGGGGGAAGTTCCAACTATGGCTACACCTTC. The chain links TRBV19 to TRBJ1-2, with a tentative D call TRBD1 (5 bases). The V end was cut by 11 bases, the J end by 2 bases, with 18 bases between. Germline V gives CDR1 LNHDA, CDR2 SQIVND (reference sequence). The CDR3 spans 14 residues.